One and the same sample provided the 27 T cell receptor beta chains below, sequenced in a study of cytotoxic CD8 clonotypes in ibrutinib-treated CLL. TCRdb keeps only in-frame clones here, not all; method: immunoSEQ multiplex PCR. The sample shows roughly 13,000 clones, 50% to 55% of them seen only once. The sample was PBMCs, taken at a 24-month disease-progression time point, from a patient treated with ibrutinib. The receptor set was obtained from a human donor with chronic lymphocytic leukemia.

The CDR3 DNA follows: TGTGCCAGCAGAAGGGTCCTGAATCAGCCCCAGCATTTT. Translation: CASRRVLNQPQHF. The V gene is TRBV2, the J gene TRBJ1-5; D remains unclear. CDR1 SNHLY and CDR2 FYNNEI come from the germline V gene. The CDR3 sequence is 13 residues long. The germline V and J ends were trimmed by 6 bases and 4 bases, with 10 bases remaining between them.

This clone was recorded many times. The rearrangement joins TRBV4-1 to TRBJ2-3; D not certain. The CDR3 has 15 residues. Germline V CDR1 and CDR2: MGHRA, YSYEKL. V lost 6 bases to trimming and J lost 5 bases, with 18 bases between them. The CDR3 protein is CASSLSGLGGDTQYF. The CDR3, as DNA: TGCGCCAGCAGTTTGTCGGGTTTAGGTGGAGATACGCAGTATTTT.

The V call is TRBV5-1, the J call TRBJ2-2, with 13 bases aligning to TRBD2. V shed 1 base, J shed 5 bases, and the junction held 2 bases outside the gene matches. CDR3 size: 16 residues. Germline values: CDR1 SGHRS, CDR2 YFSETQ. The CDR3 region has the DNA TGCGCCAGCAGCTTGCGGGGACTAGCGGGAACCGGGGAGCTGTTTTTT. Translating it yields CASSLRGLAGTGELFF.

The chain combines TRBV15 with TRBJ1-1, with D maybe TRBD1 (6 bases). CDR1 LNHNV and CDR2 YYDKDF come from the germline V gene (reference sequence). Trimming cost V 5 bases and J 3 bases, with 13 bases left between them. This CDR3 has 14 amino acids. The CDR3 region is CATSGPDRYTEAFF. The CDR3 coding sequence is TGTGCCACCAGCGGACCGGACAGATACACTGAAGCTTTCTTT.

In nucleotides, the CDR3 is TGCGCCAGCAGTGACGGGGGTTACGGGGAGCAGTACTTC. Amino acids: CASSDGGYGEQYF. This chain joins TRBV10-2 and TRBJ2-7; a possible D gene is TRBD2 (6 bases). This CDR3 has 13 residues. CDR1 and CDR2 from the germline V gene are WSHSY and SAAADI. V was shortened by 3 bases and J by 7 bases, with 13 bases between the two germline ends.

This clone was observed once. V and J are TRBV30 and TRBJ1-3; no reliable D call. The CDR3 extends over 14 amino acids. In germline, CDR1 is GTSNPN, CDR2 SVGIG (reference sequence). V was shortened by 1 base and J by 2 bases, with 9 bases between the two germline ends. In nucleotides, the CDR3 is TGTGCCTGGAGTGGACCCGGTCCTGGAAACACCATATATTTT. It is translated as CAWSGPGPGNTIYF.

This clone was picked up a small number of times. The chain combines TRBV10-3 with TRBJ2-7, with 12 nucleotides matching TRBD2. This CDR3 is built from 15 residues. V was clipped by 10 bases and J by 3 bases; unmatched bases: 10. Germline CDR1 and CDR2: ENHRY and SYGVKD. CDR3 coding DNA: TGTGCCACCTACTCTTCTAGCGGGGGGGACTACGAGCAGTACTTC. Translation gives CATYSSSGGDYEQYF.

The gene calls are TRBV5-6 and TRBJ2-7; 7 bases are shared with TRBD2. Germline values: CDR1 SGHDT, CDR2 YYEEEE. After removal of 3 bases from V and 2 bases from J, the junction contained 8 bases not matched to a gene. The length of the CDR3 is 15 residues. The DNA of the CDR3 is TGTGCCAGCAGCTCCAAGAGCGGGAATACCTACGAGCAGTACTTC. Its translation: CASSSKSGNTYEQYF.

This chain uses TRBV11-2 with TRBJ1-4; D not certain. V lost 9 bases, J lost 5 bases, and 7 bases lay in between. This CDR3 contains 11 residues. The V gene's germline CDR1 is SGHAT and CDR2 FQNNGV. CDR3 in amino acids: CASQENEKLFF. Written as DNA, the CDR3 is TGTGCCAGTCAGGAAAATGAAAAACTGTTTTTT.

This chain joins TRBV6-1 and TRBJ1-6; the D is unclear. Per germline, CDR1 MNHNS and CDR2 SASEGT. Trimming stripped 3 bases from V and 7 bases from J, with 13 bases between. The CDR3 consists of 15 residues. The CDR3 spells CASSEYGVANSPLHF. The DNA for the CDR3 is TGTGCCAGCAGTGAGTATGGAGTTGCGAATTCACCCCTCCACTTT.

This rearrangement joins TRBV25-1 to TRBJ2-5, with 9 positions matching TRBD2. The CDR3 extends over 16 amino acids. The germline V gene has CDR1 MGHDK and CDR2 SYGVNS. Trimming removed 1 base from V and 5 bases from J; junction bases left unmatched: 8. The CDR3 here is CASSESRRGGRETQYF. The CDR3 nucleotides read TGTGCCAGCAGTGAATCTCGGCGGGGGGGCCGGGAGACCCAGTACTTC.

This chain links TRBV27 with TRBJ1-2; 11 positions agree with TRBD1. Germline CDR1 reads MNHEY; CDR2 reads SMNVEV (reference sequence). The CDR3 has 14 amino acids. The V and J ends lost 8 bases and 6 bases, in that order; junction bases with no gene match: 8. The CDR3 DNA sequence: TGTGCCAGCGGAACTCCGGGACAGGGGGATGGCTACACCTTC. Amino acid sequence: CASGTPGQGDGYTF.

This clone has at least ten counts. The gene calls are TRBV7-9 and TRBJ1-4; 7 nucleotides align to TRBD1. Germline CDR1 and CDR2: SEHNR and FQNEAQ (reference sequence). J gave up 13 bases and V 0 bases, and 5 bases lay outside the gene matches. The CDR3 has 13 residues. The CDR3 here is CASSLAPGQTLFF. Here the CDR3 DNA reads TGTGCCAGCAGCTTAGCGCCGGGACAGACACTGTTTTTT.

This sequence joins TRBV27 and TRBJ1-1, with 10 positions matching TRBD1. The CDR3 covers 17 residues. Germline loops: CDR1 MNHEY, CDR2 SMNVEV (reference sequence). V dropped 4 bases and J dropped 5; count of bases not matched to a gene: 13. The DNA for the CDR3 is TGTGCCAGCAGTTACCACCCTCCGGACAGGGGGGAAACTGAAGCTTTCTTT. This translates into CASSYHPPDRGETEAFF.

The chain recombines TRBV15 with TRBJ2-3; D gene unclear. Germline loops: CDR1 LNHNV, CDR2 YYDKDF (reference sequence). The length of the CDR3 is 15 residues. Between the trimmed V and J ends, which lost 0 bases and 0 bases, there was a span of 7 bases. In DNA form, the CDR3 reads TGTGCCACCAGCAGAGAACTACCCAGCACAGATACGCAGTATTTT. It codes for CATSRELPSTDTQYF.

In its sample, this clone was seen a few times. The chain combines TRBV14 with TRBJ1-1, with D perhaps matching TRBD1 (5 bases). V lost 5 bases and J lost 1, with 11 bases in between. The CDR3 loop spans 14 amino acids. CDR1 SGHDN and CDR2 FVKESK come from the germline V gene. DNA of the CDR3: TGTGCCAGCAGCTTCGGGGGTAGGAACACTGAAGCTTTCTTT. Translation gives CASSFGGRNTEAFF.

This chain joins TRBV2 and TRBJ2-5; TRBD2 is a possible D gene (5 bases). The V gene's germline CDR1 is SNHLY and CDR2 FYNNEI. The V end was cut by 2 bases, the J end by 5 bases, with 15 bases between. The CDR3 spans 15 residues. The CDR3 nucleotides read TGTGCCAGCAGTGAAAGAGTCGGGGTTGGGGAGACCCAGTACTTC. This encodes CASSERVGVGETQYF.

The rearrangement joins TRBV2 to TRBJ1-6; no firm D call. Per the germline V gene, CDR1 is SNHLY and CDR2 is FYNNEI. The CDR3 runs to 13 residues. Deletions cut 4 bases from V and 7 bases from J, with 8 bases between. CDR3 in amino acids: CASSGTDNSPLHF. CDR3 nucleotide sequence: TGTGCCAGCAGTGGAACCGACAATTCACCCCTCCACTTT.

The rearrangement uses TRBV6-5 and TRBJ2-7, with D perhaps TRBD2 (6 bases). The CDR3 runs to 13 residues. Germline V CDR1 and CDR2: MNHEY, SVGAGI. Trimming took 4 bases from V and 7 from J, leaving 14 bases between them. The CDR3, as DNA: TGTGCCAGCAGTTTCACCGGGGGTGGAGAGCAGTACTTC. Its translation is CASSFTGGGEQYF.

Within the sample, this clone is medium-sized. Other DNA sequences from this sample encode an identical CDR3 as well. The chain has TRBV7-7 and TRBJ1-1, with D uncertain. The V gene lost 3 bases and the J gene lost 0 bases, with 5 bases spanning the gap. The CDR3 contains 13 residues. The germline V gene encodes CDR1 SSHAT and CDR2 FNYEAQ (reference sequence). The CDR3 protein is CASSLSLNTEAFF. The CDR3 nucleotides are TGTGCCAGCAGCTTGAGTCTGAACACTGAAGCTTTCTTT.

The CDR3 sequence: CASSDSYEQYF. The DNA of the CDR3 is TGTGCCAGCAGCGACTCCTACGAGCAGTACTTC. The chain couples TRBV5-6 to TRBJ2-7; D uncertain. V was pared by 4 bases and J by 0 bases, with 2 bases between. CDR3 length: 11 residues. The V gene's germline CDR1 is SGHDT and CDR2 YYEEEE. The variable domain in full, with the rest retrieved from reference TRBV5-6 and TRBJ2-7, is DAGVTQSPTHLIKTRGQQVTLRCSPKSGHDTVSWYQQALGQGPQFIFQYYEEEERQRGNFPDRFSGHQFPNYSSELNVNALLLGDSALYLCASSDSYEQYFGPGTRLTVT.

The chain joins TRBV7-9 to TRBJ1-2; 12 nucleotides line up with TRBD1. Germline V gene data show CDR1 as SEHNR and CDR2 as FQNEAQ (reference sequence). J lost 6 bases, V lost 7 bases, and 12 bases had no gene match. The CDR3 contains 16 residues. CDR3 region: CASTGGQGAPVNGYTF. CDR3 coding DNA: TGTGCCAGCACCGGGGGACAGGGGGCGCCGGTGAATGGCTACACCTTC.

This clone turned up a few times. The V gene is TRBV10-3, the J gene TRBJ1-1; 7 bases agree with TRBD1. This CDR3 has 13 residues. Trimming cost V 3 bases and J 10 bases; bases outside gene matches: 8. The germline gives CDR1 ENHRY, CDR2 SYGVKD. The CDR3 is CAISDQGGSRAFF. The CDR3 bases are TGTGCCATCAGTGATCAAGGGGGCTCCCGAGCTTTCTTT.

Sample share makes this clone medium-sized. This chain joins TRBV2 and TRBJ1-2, with 8 bases matching TRBD1. Germline-derived CDR1 and CDR2 are SNHLY and FYNNEI. V lost 4 bases, J lost 4 bases, and 14 bases stayed unmatched. The CDR3 loop spans 17 amino acids. The CDR3 DNA reads as TGTGCCAGCAGTGTTCAGTCAGGGGGCTCTCTTTTCTATGGCTACACCTTC. Residues: CASSVQSGGSLFYGYTF.

V is TRBV29-1 and J is TRBJ2-7; 8 nucleotides line up with TRBD1. J gave up 0 bases and V 5 bases, and 9 bases lay outside the gene matches. Germline V gives CDR1 SQVTM, CDR2 ANQGSEA. The CDR3 extends over 15 amino acids. The CDR3 is CSVNGQGFYSYEQYF. The DNA of the CDR3 is TGCAGCGTTAACGGACAGGGATTTTACTCCTACGAGCAGTACTTC.

This rearrangement joins TRBV6-1 to TRBJ2-5, with unresolved D. This CDR3 contains 13 residues. V lost 6 bases to trimming and J lost 7 bases, with 15 bases between them. From germline, CDR1 is MNHNS and CDR2 SASEGT. CDR3 bases: TGTGCCAGCAGGGGTCGACCTTATCGGACCCAGTACTTC. As protein: CASRGRPYRTQYF.

This clone was observed a few times. The chain carries TRBV25-1 and TRBJ1-2; D is ambiguous. Trimming shortened V by 5 bases and J by 4 bases, and 11 bases separated the two germline ends. This CDR3 comprises 13 residues. Looked up from germline, CDR1 is MGHDK and CDR2 is SYGVNS. The CDR3 protein is CASSPAGGYGYTF. CDR3 coding DNA: TGTGCCAGCAGTCCCGCGGGTGGCTATGGCTACACCTTC.